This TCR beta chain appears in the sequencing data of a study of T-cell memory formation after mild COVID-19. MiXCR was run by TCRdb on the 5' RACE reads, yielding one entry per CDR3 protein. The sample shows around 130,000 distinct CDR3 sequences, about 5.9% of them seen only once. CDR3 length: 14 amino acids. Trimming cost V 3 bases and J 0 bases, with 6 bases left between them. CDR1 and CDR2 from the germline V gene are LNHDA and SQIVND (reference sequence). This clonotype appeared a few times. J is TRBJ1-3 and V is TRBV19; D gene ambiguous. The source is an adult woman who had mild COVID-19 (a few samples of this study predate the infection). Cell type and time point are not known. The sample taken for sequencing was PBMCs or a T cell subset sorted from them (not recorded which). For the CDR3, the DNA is TGTGCCAGTAGTATTTTTGACTCTGGAAACACCATATATTTT. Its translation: CASSIFDSGNTIYF.